This paragraph reports one T cell receptor (beta chain). The data were taken from a study of blood T cell repertoires in COVID-19. Study overall: Donors in the United States, Italy and Spain gave samples during acute or convalescent COVID-19. PBMCs, B-cell-depleted T cells, or T cells provided the cDNA or gDNA that made up the material.

In Seattle, patients joined the study during active infection and were tracked longitudinally. Under the authors' procedure: Reference gene primer amplification yielded estimated nucleated cell counts. The repertoire was sequenced with immunoSEQ multiplex PCR; TCRdb's copy has only in-frame clones and lacks some. Clone size and V and J calls were adopted from that table, with D and trimming inferred from the DNA. Here the sample spans over 150,000 clones, approximately 87% being singletons. Sequencing was carried out using peripheral blood. This TCR was sampled from a woman aged 70 to 79 with COVID-19, enrolled during active disease.

The DNA for the CDR3 is TGTGCCACCAGTGATCCGCCCGCCTCGGGACAACCCAGAGAGACCCAGTACTTC. It translates to CATSDPPASGQPRETQYF. The chain couples TRBV24-1 to TRBJ2-5; maybe TRBD1 (6 bases). The CDR3 is 18 residues long. Germline-derived CDR1 and CDR2 are KGHDR and SFDVKD. V shed 3 bases and J shed 4 bases, with 23 bases lying between them.